This TCR beta chain was sequenced during a study of T cell repertoires in cytomegalovirus infection. General study results and limits: CMV-specific TCR beta clonotypes restricted by HLA-C were the ones dominating the ex vivo response.

This clonotype was seen a few times. Its antigen is still unknown. From the reads, TCRdb called clonotypes with MiXCR, one entry per CDR3 protein. The data show some 400,000 distinct CDR3 sequences, with approximately 32% seen just once and approximately 14% held by the top ten. The sequence derives from a human donor in good health (CMV status not recorded). Some clones in this sample may be carry-over from other donors' samples. Material for sequencing was PBMCs.

Here the CDR3 reads CASSFRSSGGLQFF. The CDR3 coding sequence is TGTGCCAGCAGTTTTCGGTCTAGCGGGGGGCTGCAGTTCTTC. V is TRBV27 and J is TRBJ2-1; 11 nucleotides align to TRBD2. The CDR3 runs 14 residues. Per germline, CDR1 MNHEY and CDR2 SMNVEV (reference sequence). The trim removed 3 bases at V and 12 bases at J, leaving 7 bases unmatched.